This T cell receptor beta chain was retrieved from a study of CXCR3 chemokines and chemotherapy response in bladder cancer. Trimming removed 4 bases at V and 2 bases at J, with 5 bases between. The V gene's germline CDR1 is SNHLY and CDR2 FYNNEI. The CDR3 length is 12 residues. MiXCR, run by TCRdb on the PCR reads, gives a single entry per CDR3 protein. Here the sample spans approximately 10,000 distinct CDR3 sequences, about 23% being singletons. V usage is TRBV2 and J usage is TRBJ2-5, with D hard to call. The origin of this receptor is a human donor with bladder cancer that did not respond to neoadjuvant chemotherapy. This material was collected from a patient whose treatment included neoadjuvant chemotherapy. CDR3 loop: CASSVGQETQYF. In DNA, the CDR3 is TGTGCCAGCAGTGTGGGTCAAGAGACCCAGTACTTC.